The 30 T cell receptor beta chains in this list originate from one sample, sequenced in a study of blood T cells in healthy people across ages (dated by TCRdb to the mid-2010s). The library was obtained by 5' RACE. Sequencing took place on an Illumina HiSeq 2500. A second PCR of about 7 to 12 cycles was performed with a sample-barcoded 5' primer and a J-beta primer mix. The raw public data were reprocessed by TCRdb itself: fastp quality trimming at Q25, MiXCR clonotype calling, in-frame beta chains only. Rows with a matching CDR3 protein are joined into one entry that keeps the most common DNA and genes. The sample table records about 780,000 distinct CDR3 sequences; around 45% of these occur just once. The ten biggest clones cover about a sixth of the sample. The source material was blood. Source of these receptors: an elderly man in good health.

This clonotype was seen at least ten times. J is TRBJ2-3 and V is TRBV2; tentative D call: TRBD1 (5 bases). The CDR3 is 13 residues long. With 6 bases removed from V and 3 bases from J, the gap between germline ends came to 10 bases. The germline V gene encodes CDR1 SNHLY and CDR2 FYNNEI. The CDR3 coding sequence is TGTGCCAGCAGCCAGGGCGGAACAGATACGCAGTATTTT. As protein: CASSQGGTDTQYF.

This clonotype was detected only a few times. The chain combines TRBV7-9 with TRBJ2-3, with TRBD1 identical over 7 bases. The J segment lost 6 bases and the V segment lost 7 bases, leaving 7 bases of the junction unmatched. Germline loops: CDR1 SEHNR, CDR2 FQNEAQ (reference sequence). The CDR3 spans 13 residues. This chain's CDR3 is CASNDRETDTQYF. CDR3 bases: TGTGCCAGCAACGACAGGGAGACTGATACGCAGTATTTT. Drawing the rest from reference TRBV7-9 and TRBJ2-3, the complete variable domain is DTGVSQNPRHKITKRGQNVTFRCDPISEHNRLYWYRQTLGQGPEFLTYFQNEAQLEKSRLLSDRFSAERPKGSFSTLEIQRTEQGDSAMYLCASNDRETDTQYFGPGTRLTVL.

The chain combines TRBV7-2 with TRBJ2-5, with D maybe TRBD1 (5 bases). The CDR3 is 15 amino acids. Germline V gives CDR1 SGHTA, CDR2 FQGNSA. V lost 4 bases and J lost 5, with 17 bases in between. CDR3: CASSSLGHLLETQYF. The CDR3 nucleotides are TGTGCCAGCAGCTCCCTAGGACACCTTTTGGAGACCCAGTACTTC.

The chain combines TRBV28 with TRBJ2-7, with D tentatively TRBD1 (6 bases). Germline V CDR1 and CDR2: MDHEN, SYDVKM. The ends were cut back, 2 bases at V and 5 bases at J, with 13 bases in the middle. The CDR3 loop spans 14 amino acids. Here the CDR3 DNA reads TGTGCCAGCAGTTTAACAGGGTTAGGTCACGAGCAGTACTTC. It specifies CASSLTGLGHEQYF.

This clonotype was detected ten times or more. The genes are TRBV25-1 and TRBJ2-1; 10 nucleotides match TRBD2. Germline V lookup: CDR1 MGHDK, CDR2 SYGVNS. V trimming: 2 bases; J trimming: 8 bases; junction bases outside the gene matches: 12. The CDR3 runs to 17 residues. DNA of the CDR3: TGTGCCAGCAGTGAACAGGGGGCGGGACTAGCGCGGTATGAGCAGTTCTTC. Its translation: CASSEQGAGLARYEQFF.

V gene TRBV28 combines with J gene TRBJ1-2; D perhaps matches TRBD1 (5 bases). The CDR3 runs 16 residues. CDR1 and CDR2 from the germline V gene are MDHEN and SYDVKM. The germline V and J ends were trimmed by 6 bases and 2 bases, with 19 bases remaining between them. The CDR3 region has the DNA TGTGCCAGCAGAACCCCTTCGGGACGGGGAAACTATGGCTACACCTTC. Translated, it gives CASRTPSGRGNYGYTF.

The chain employs TRBV20-1 and TRBJ2-7; weak D call: TRBD2 (5 bases). The CDR3 has 13 amino acids. Looked up from germline, CDR1 is DFQATT and CDR2 is SNEGSKA (reference sequence). V lost 1 base, J lost 3 bases, and 10 bases lay in between. The CDR3 reads CSARGTGYYEQYF. The CDR3 DNA is TGCAGTGCTAGAGGGACTGGTTACTACGAGCAGTACTTC.

This chain connects TRBV29-1 to TRBJ2-5, with 9 bases that match TRBD1. The CDR3 contains 15 residues. The ends lost 3 bases at V and 2 bases at J; junction bases unmatched: 7. CDR1 and CDR2 from the germline V gene are SQVTM and ANQGSEA. CDR3 DNA: TGCAGCGTTGAGGGGGACAGGGAGAATCAAGAGACCCAGTACTTC. It specifies CSVEGDRENQETQYF.

CDR3 sequence reads: CASSLDSGGHNEQFF. For the CDR3, the DNA is TGTGCCAGCAGCTTAGATAGCGGGGGGCACAATGAGCAGTTCTTC. V usage is TRBV11-2 and J usage is TRBJ2-1, with 10 bases lining up with TRBD2. Trimming took 0 bases from V and 5 from J; bases not matched to a gene: 1. Germline V gene data show CDR1 as SGHAT and CDR2 as FQNNGV. The CDR3 is 15 residues long.

This clonotype was seen many times. A much larger clone is a single base away; this may be a read error. This chain uses TRBV29-1 with TRBJ2-3, with 10 bases lining up with TRBD2. With V trimmed by 3 bases and J by 11 bases, 8 bases remained unmatched. The CDR3 contains 13 residues. The germline V gene encodes CDR1 SQVTM and CDR2 ANQGSEA. This CDR3 is CSVEVLAGDLQYF. For the CDR3, the DNA is TGCAGCGTTGAGGTGCTAGCGGGAGACTTGCAGTATTTT.

The CDR3 protein is CASKGPWVIQYF. CDR3 bases: TGTGCCAGCAAGGGACCATGGGTCATTCAGTACTTC. The chain employs TRBV28 and TRBJ2-4; possibly TRBD1 or TRBD2 for D (5 bases each). The V end lost 7 bases, the J end lost 9 bases, and 13 bases lay between the germline ends. Germline V gene lookup returns CDR1 MDHEN and CDR2 SYDVKM. The CDR3 runs 12 residues.

The V and J genes are TRBV5-6 and TRBJ2-1; D may be TRBD1 or TRBD2 (6 bases each). This CDR3 is built from 13 residues. Trimming pared 6 bases from V and 10 bases from J, leaving 17 bases between. Germline assignment: CDR1 SGHDT and CDR2 YYEEEE. The CDR3 is CASTQTGAGEQFF. The CDR3 DNA is TGTGCCAGCACTCAAACGGGGGCCGGAGAGCAGTTCTTC.

This clonotype was recorded many times. The genes are TRBV24-1 and TRBJ1-2; no definite D call. The V and J ends lost 10 bases and 1 base respectively, with 9 bases between them. CDR1 KGHDR and CDR2 SFDVKD come from the germline V gene. The CDR3 spans 12 residues. CDR3 residues: CATSRSNYGYTF. Written as DNA, the CDR3 is TGTGCCACGTCGAGGAGTAACTATGGCTACACCTTC.

The chain recombines TRBV5-1 with TRBJ2-7; D ambiguous. Trimming pared 1 base from V and 4 bases from J, leaving 6 bases between. Germline lookup yields CDR1 SGHRS and CDR2 YFSETQ. This CDR3 spans 12 amino acids. CDR3 DNA sequence: TGCGCCAGCAGCTTGATAGATTACGAGCAGTACTTC. Translated, it gives CASSLIDYEQYF.

The V call is TRBV12-3 or TRBV12-4, the J call TRBJ2-7; 8 nucleotides align to TRBD1. V shed 6 bases and J 2 bases; nucleotides not matched to a gene: 9. The CDR3 extends over 15 amino acids. CDR3 residues: CASSYWTGTTYEQYF. Written as DNA, the CDR3 is TGTGCCAGCAGCTACTGGACAGGGACAACCTACGAGCAGTACTTC.

As for this clonotype: One junction end disagrees with the germline gene, perhaps due to a read error. This chain uses TRBV4-3 with TRBJ2-1; no reliable D call. The J call may not be correct, given that the DNA end is closer to TRBJ2-7. CDR1 is LGHNA and CDR2 is YSLEER in the germline V gene. This CDR3 region has 16 residues. Here the CDR3 DNA reads TGCGCCAGCCGCCAAGCACTGGAGAGCTCCTACAATGAGCAGTACTTC. Its translation is CASRQALESSYNEQYF.

This clonotype was picked up a small number of times. The chain is built from TRBV20-1 and TRBJ2-4, with D possibly being TRBD1 (6 bases). V shed 1 base and J shed 13 bases, with 17 bases lying between them. The CDR3 has 13 amino acids. CDR1 is DFQATT, CDR2 SNEGSKA, per germline (reference sequence). Here the CDR3 reads CSARVLGAGEQYF. In nucleotides, the CDR3 is TGCAGTGCTAGAGTTCTGGGGGCGGGTGAGCAGTACTTC.

The chain employs TRBV6-6 and TRBJ1-2; 8 bases are shared with TRBD1. This CDR3 is built from 14 residues. V lost 4 bases to trimming and J lost 4 bases; unmatched junction nucleotides: 5. The germline V gene has CDR1 MNHNY and CDR2 SVGAGI (reference sequence). The CDR3 coding sequence is TGTGCCAGCAGTTCGACAGGGGTCCCCTATGGCTACACCTTC. Translation gives CASSSTGVPYGYTF.

The chain combines TRBV29-1 with TRBJ1-1; 8 bases agree with TRBD1. This CDR3 is 15 amino acids long. The ends lost 3 bases at V and 9 bases at J; junction bases unmatched: 15. CDR1 and CDR2 from the germline V gene are SQVTM and ANQGSEA. The chain's CDR3 is CSVEGLDRGPYQAFF. As DNA, the CDR3 is TGCAGCGTTGAGGGTCTAGACAGGGGCCCCTACCAAGCTTTCTTT.

The V call is TRBV5-1, the J call TRBJ2-5; D uncertain. Germline assignment: CDR1 SGHRS and CDR2 YFSETQ. V shed 0 bases and J shed 1 base, with 10 bases lying between them. CDR3 length equals 15 residues. The CDR3 sequence: CASSLDLGSQETQYF. CDR3 bases: TGCGCCAGCAGCTTGGATCTGGGCAGCCAAGAGACCCAGTACTTC.

Ten or more counts support this clonotype. The V and J genes are TRBV6-5 and TRBJ2-5; 7 bases match TRBD2. Germline V gene data show CDR1 as MNHEY and CDR2 as SVGAGI. The CDR3 loop spans 14 amino acids. J was trimmed by 2 bases and V by 4 bases; bases with no gene match: 4. The CDR3 coding sequence is TGTGCCAGCAGTTCCGGGACTATTCAAGAGACCCAGTACTTC. Translation gives CASSSGTIQETQYF.

This clonotype was counted at least ten times. This chain uses TRBV14 with TRBJ2-3; 14 bases map to TRBD2. Losses at the gene ends were 3 bases for V and 0 bases for J; bases not matched to a gene: 8. The CDR3 contains 19 residues. Per germline, CDR1 SGHDN and CDR2 FVKESK. The CDR3 bases are TGTGCCAGCAGCCACGCAGGACTAGCGGGAGGTACTAGCACAGATACGCAGTATTTT. This sequence encodes CASSHAGLAGGTSTDTQYF.

The table lists this clonotype with a few counts. V usage is TRBV11-3 and J usage is TRBJ2-7; 9 nucleotides match TRBD2. Trimming took 4 bases from V and 12 from J; bases not matched to a gene: 13. Germline V gives CDR1 SGHNT, CDR2 YENEEA. This CDR3 contains 14 residues. In DNA form, the CDR3 reads TGTGCCAGCAGCTCCAGGGTAGCGGGAGAAGGCACGTACTTC. This gives the protein CASSSRVAGEGTYF.

The chain carries TRBV9 and TRBJ1-2; TRBD1 agrees at 7 bases. The germline V gene encodes CDR1 SGDLS and CDR2 YYNGEE. Trimming cost V 4 bases and J 7 bases; bases outside gene matches: 16. CDR3 length equals 16 residues. CDR3 residues: CASSPRGGGAVRGYTF. CDR3 nucleotide sequence: TGTGCCAGCAGCCCGAGGGGAGGGGGCGCGGTTCGTGGCTACACCTTC.

The CDR3: CASSFRVGETQYF. CDR3 nucleotide sequence: TGTGCCAGCAGCTTCAGGGTAGGAGAGACCCAGTACTTC. The chain is built from TRBV7-9 and TRBJ2-5; a weak D match, TRBD1 (5 bases). CDR3 length: 13 residues. With 3 bases removed from V and 4 bases from J, the gap between germline ends came to 9 bases. Germline loops: CDR1 SEHNR, CDR2 FQNEAQ (reference sequence).

The chain links TRBV4-3 to TRBJ1-1; D ambiguous. There are 13 residues in the CDR3. V was trimmed by 0 bases and J by 1 base, leaving 3 bases between them. Germline V CDR1 and CDR2: LGHNA, YSLEER. CDR3 coding DNA: TGCGCCAGCAGCCAAGATTGGAACACTGAAGCTTTCTTT. Its protein is CASSQDWNTEAFF.

This clonotype turned up a few times. CDR3 bases: TGCGCCAGCAGCCAATCCACCGGGGAGCTGTTTTTT. Its translation is CASSQSTGELFF. The genes are TRBV4-3 and TRBJ2-2; unclear D gene. The germline V and J ends were trimmed by 2 bases and 4 bases, with 2 bases remaining between them. From germline, CDR1 is LGHNA and CDR2 YSLEER. The CDR3 totals 12 residues.

With regard to this clonotype: One junction end disagrees with the germline gene, perhaps due to a read error. This chain links TRBV5-1 with TRBJ1-2, with D possibly matching TRBD1 (6 bases). The germline V gene encodes CDR1 SGHRS and CDR2 YFSETQ. This CDR3 has 17 residues. In DNA, the CDR3 is TGCGCCAGCAGCTTGGACATGTACAGGGATCAGAACTATGTCTACACCTTC. This sequence encodes CASSLDMYRDQNYVYTF.

The chain has TRBV5-1 and TRBJ2-1; 7 bases are a match to TRBD2. CDR1 is SGHRS and CDR2 is YFSETQ in the germline V gene. With V trimmed by 2 bases and J by 0 bases, 5 bases remained unmatched. The CDR3 runs to 16 residues. CDR3 sequence reads: CASSFRAGNSYNEQFF. For the CDR3, the DNA is TGCGCCAGCAGCTTTAGAGCGGGAAACTCCTACAATGAGCAGTTCTTC.

This clonotype was seen more than once but under ten times. This sequence joins TRBV6-6 and TRBJ2-1; the D gene is possibly TRBD2 (6 bases). Per the germline V gene, CDR1 is MNHNY and CDR2 is SVGAGI (reference sequence). Trimming removed 6 bases at V and 0 bases at J, with 12 bases between. The CDR3 is made up of 15 amino acids. CDR3 bases: TGTGCCAGCAGCCGGGACTTCAGCTCCTACAATGAGCAGTTCTTC. Its translation is CASSRDFSSYNEQFF.